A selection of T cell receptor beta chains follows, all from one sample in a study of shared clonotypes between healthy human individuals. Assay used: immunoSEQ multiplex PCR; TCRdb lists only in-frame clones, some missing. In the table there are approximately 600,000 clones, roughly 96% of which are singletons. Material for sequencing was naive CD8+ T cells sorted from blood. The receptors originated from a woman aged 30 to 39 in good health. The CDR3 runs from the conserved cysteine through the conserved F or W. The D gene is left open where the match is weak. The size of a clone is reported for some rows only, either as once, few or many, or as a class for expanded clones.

TGTGCCAGCAGCTCCAACAGGGAGGACCAGCCCCAGCATTTT	CASSSNREDQPQHF	TRBV7-9	TRBJ1-5	.	.
TGTGCCAGCAGACGGGTTGAGACTAGCGGGATGTCCGGTATTCAGTACTTC	CASRRVETSGMSGIQYF	TRBV28	TRBJ2-4	TRBD2	.
TGTGCCAGCAGTTCCGTTCGAGGGATCACTGAAGCTTTCTTT	CASSSVRGITEAFF	TRBV28	TRBJ1-1	.	once
TGTGCCAGCAGCTTCCAGGGATACGGGACTGAAGCTTTCTTT	CASSFQGYGTEAFF	TRBV5-6	TRBJ1-1	.	.
TGTGCCAGCAGCTTACTCCCGGACGAGCAGTACTTC	CASSLLPDEQYF	TRBV7-9	TRBJ2-7	.	.
TGTGCCACCGAAGCAGCGGGAGCCAACGAGCAGTACTTC	CATEAAGANEQYF	TRBV5-5	TRBJ2-7	TRBD2	.
TGTGCCAGCAGACCGGGACTAGCGGGTTCGGGTGAGCAGTACTTC	CASRPGLAGSGEQYF	TRBV27	TRBJ2-7	TRBD2	.
TGTGCCAGTATCGGTGGGCGGGAGGGTAATGAGCAGTTCTTC	CASIGGREGNEQFF	TRBV19	TRBJ2-1	TRBD2	.
TGTGCCATCAGTGAAGGGGCCCACGAGCAGTACTTC	CAISEGAHEQYF	TRBV10-3	TRBJ2-7	.	once
TGTGCCAGCAGCTTATGGGGAAGCTACGAGCAGTACTTC	CASSLWGSYEQYF	TRBV13	TRBJ2-7	.	.
TGTGCCAGCAGCTTAGTCCCCGGGGGTGCGGGCTACACCTTC	CASSLVPGGAGYTF	TRBV7-8	TRBJ1-2	.	.
TGTGCCAGGAGGGGGCGGGACTCCTACGAGCAGTACTTC	CARRGRDSYEQYF	TRBV27	TRBJ2-7	.	.
TGTGCCAGCAGGTGGTCTAGCGGGATCGCACCGTACGAGCAGTACTTC	CASRWSSGIAPYEQYF	TRBV27	TRBJ2-7	TRBD2	.
TGTGCCAGTAGTGCGGGACTAGCCGGCTACGAGCAGTACTTC	CASSAGLAGYEQYF	TRBV19	TRBJ2-7	TRBD2	.
TGTGCCAGCAGCCAAGCGTACAGGCCGGGACCCCAAGAGACCCAGTACTTC	CASSQAYRPGPQETQYF	TRBV14	TRBJ2-5	.	.
TGTGCCAGCAGCCCGTTAGCGGGAGGGAGGAATGAGCAGTTCTTC	CASSPLAGGRNEQFF	TRBV9	TRBJ2-1	TRBD2	.
TGTGCCAGTAGCCAGGGACTCCCGGACACTGAAGCTTTCTTT	CASSQGLPDTEAFF	TRBV19	TRBJ1-1	.	.
TGTGCCAGCAGCTTAGCGGGAGGAATATACAATGAGCAGTTCTTC	CASSLAGGIYNEQFF	TRBV7-9	TRBJ2-1	.	.
TGTGCCAGCAGTAAGGGTAGGGGACAGCCCCAGCATTTT	CASSKGRGQPQHF	TRBV28	TRBJ1-5	.	.
TGTGCCAGCAGCTCCGAATTCGGACAGGGGATGAACACTGAAGCTTTCTTT	CASSSEFGQGMNTEAFF	TRBV11-2	TRBJ1-1	TRBD1	.
TGCGCCAGCAGCCAGGTTACTAGCGGGAGCTCCTACGAGCAGTACTTC	CASSQVTSGSSYEQYF	TRBV4-1	TRBJ2-7	TRBD2	.
TGTGCCAGCAGTCGACAGGGATCCTACGAGCAGTACTTC	CASSRQGSYEQYF	TRBV7-9	TRBJ2-7	TRBD1	.
TGCGCCAGCAGTGAGTCGAGGCAGGGGAGAAACGGCTACACCTTC	CASSESRQGRNGYTF	TRBV10-2	TRBJ1-2	.	.
TGCAGCGTTGGGTCAGCTAGCGCGGCGTACAATGAGCAGTTCTTC	CSVGSASAAYNEQFF	TRBV29-1	TRBJ2-1	.	.
TGTGCCAGTAGTTGGAGGGGAGGCGATCAGCCCCAGCATTTT	CASSWRGGDQPQHF	TRBV19	TRBJ1-5	.	.
TGTGCCAGCAGTCCCAGGGACACTCCTGAAAAACTGTTTTTT	CASSPRDTPEKLFF	TRBV6-5	TRBJ1-4	.	.
TGTGCCAGCAGTCTTCAGTTCAGCGGGCCACGCACCTACGAGCAGTACTTC	CASSLQFSGPRTYEQYF	TRBV28	TRBJ2-7	.	.
TGCGCCAGCAGCTTGAGGGGATCCTACAATGAGCAGTTCTTC	CASSLRGSYNEQFF	TRBV5-1	TRBJ2-1	.	once
TGTGCCAGCAGTTTCGGGGGGTGGACTGAAGCTTTCTTT	CASSFGGWTEAFF	TRBV27	TRBJ1-1	.	.
TGCAGTGCTAGGAGAACCACTGAAGCTTTCTTT	CSARRTTEAFF	TRBV20-1	TRBJ1-1	.	.
TGTGCCAGCAGTTTCTCCAGGGGGCGGGAGCAGCCCCAGCATTTT	CASSFSRGREQPQHF	TRBV27	TRBJ1-5	TRBD1	.
TGCGCCAGCAGCCCGGTCGGGGCCAACGTCCTGACTTTC	CASSPVGANVLTF	TRBV4-1	TRBJ2-6	.	.